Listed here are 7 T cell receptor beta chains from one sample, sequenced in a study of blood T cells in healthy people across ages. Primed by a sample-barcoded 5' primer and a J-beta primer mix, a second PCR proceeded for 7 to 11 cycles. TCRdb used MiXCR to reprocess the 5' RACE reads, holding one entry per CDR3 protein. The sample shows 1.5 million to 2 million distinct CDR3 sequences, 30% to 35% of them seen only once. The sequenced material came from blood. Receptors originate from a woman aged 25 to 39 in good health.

The CDR3 DNA follows: TGTGCCAGCACAGCGGAAGCGGGGACCCTCTACGAGCAGTACTTC. Amino acids: CASTAEAGTLYEQYF. The chain employs TRBV2 and TRBJ2-1; 7 bases agree with TRBD2. The DNA end is more similar to TRBJ2-7, so the J call may be wrong. The length of the CDR3 is 15 residues. Germline CDR1 reads SNHLY; CDR2 reads FYNNEI.

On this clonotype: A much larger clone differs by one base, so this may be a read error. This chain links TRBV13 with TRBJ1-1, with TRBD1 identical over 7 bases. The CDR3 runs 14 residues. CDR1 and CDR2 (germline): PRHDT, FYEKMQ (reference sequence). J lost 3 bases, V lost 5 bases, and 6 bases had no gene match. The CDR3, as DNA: TGTGCCAGCAGCATAGCCAGGGGGTACACTGAAGCTTTCTTT. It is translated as CASSIARGYTEAFF.

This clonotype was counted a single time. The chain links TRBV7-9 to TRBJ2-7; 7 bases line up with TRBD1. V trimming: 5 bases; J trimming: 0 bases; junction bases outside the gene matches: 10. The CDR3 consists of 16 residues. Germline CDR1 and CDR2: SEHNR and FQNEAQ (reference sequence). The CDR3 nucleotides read TGTGCCAGCAGCCAGTCCCCGGACAGGAGCTCCTACGAGCAGTACTTC. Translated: CASSQSPDRSSYEQYF. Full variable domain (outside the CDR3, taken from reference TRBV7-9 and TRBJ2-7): DTGVSQNPRHKITKRGQNVTFRCDPISEHNRLYWYRQTLGQGPEFLTYFQNEAQLEKSRLLSDRFSAERPKGSFSTLEIQRTEQGDSAMYLCASSQSPDRSSYEQYFGPGTRLTVT.

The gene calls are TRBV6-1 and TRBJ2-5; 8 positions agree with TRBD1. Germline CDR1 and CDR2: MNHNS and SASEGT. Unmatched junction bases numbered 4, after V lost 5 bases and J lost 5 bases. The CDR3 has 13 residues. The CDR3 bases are TGTGCCAGCAGTAACAGGGGGATGGAGACCCAGTACTTC. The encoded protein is CASSNRGMETQYF.

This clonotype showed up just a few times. The CDR3 DNA reads TGTGCCACCAATGCGTTAACAGGGGAAGAGGGCTACACCTTC. Translation: CATNALTGEEGYTF. The chain couples TRBV28 to TRBJ1-2, with TRBD1 identical over 7 bases. The CDR3 has 14 residues. The germline gives CDR1 MDHEN, CDR2 SYDVKM. The J segment lost 8 bases and the V segment lost 10 bases, leaving 16 bases of the junction unmatched.

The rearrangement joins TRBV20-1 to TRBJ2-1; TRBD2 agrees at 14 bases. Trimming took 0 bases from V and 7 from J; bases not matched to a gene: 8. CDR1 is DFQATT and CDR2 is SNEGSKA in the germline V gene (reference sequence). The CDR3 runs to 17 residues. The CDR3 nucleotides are TGCAGTGCTAGAGATCAGACTAGCGGGGGGGCCTTGAATGAGCAGTTCTTC. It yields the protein CSARDQTSGGALNEQFF.

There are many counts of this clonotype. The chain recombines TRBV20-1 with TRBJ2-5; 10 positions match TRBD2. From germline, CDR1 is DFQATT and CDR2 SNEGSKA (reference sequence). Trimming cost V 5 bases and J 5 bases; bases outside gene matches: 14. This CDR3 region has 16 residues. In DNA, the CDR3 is TGCAGTGCTCCGGTCACCAGCGGGGGGGCTAGGGAGACCCAGTACTTC. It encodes CSAPVTSGGARETQYF.